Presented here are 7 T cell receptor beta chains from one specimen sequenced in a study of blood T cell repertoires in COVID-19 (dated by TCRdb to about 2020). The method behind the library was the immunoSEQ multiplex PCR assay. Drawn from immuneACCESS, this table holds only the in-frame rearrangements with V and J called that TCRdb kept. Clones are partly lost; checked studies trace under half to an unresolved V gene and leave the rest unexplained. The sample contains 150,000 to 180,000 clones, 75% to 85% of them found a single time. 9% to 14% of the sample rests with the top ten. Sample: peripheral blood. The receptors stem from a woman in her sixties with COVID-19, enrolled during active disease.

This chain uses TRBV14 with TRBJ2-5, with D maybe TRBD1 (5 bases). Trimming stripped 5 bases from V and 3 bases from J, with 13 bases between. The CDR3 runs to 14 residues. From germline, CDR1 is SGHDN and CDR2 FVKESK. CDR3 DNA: TGTGCCAGCAGCGACAGAGGTTCAGAAGAGACCCAGTACTTC. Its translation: CASSDRGSEETQYF.

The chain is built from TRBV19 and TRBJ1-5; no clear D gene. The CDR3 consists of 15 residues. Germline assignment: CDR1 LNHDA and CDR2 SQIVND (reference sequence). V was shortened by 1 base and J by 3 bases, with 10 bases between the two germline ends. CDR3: CASSIGRSPNQPQHF. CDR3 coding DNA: TGTGCCAGTAGTATAGGCAGGTCCCCCAATCAGCCCCAGCATTTT. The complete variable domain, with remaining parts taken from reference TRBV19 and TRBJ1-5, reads DGGITQSPKYLFRKEGQNVTLSCEQNLNHDAMYWYRQDPGQGLRLIYYSQIVNDFQKGDIAEGYSVSREKKESFPLTVTSAQKNPTAFYLCASSIGRSPNQPQHFGDGTRLSIL.

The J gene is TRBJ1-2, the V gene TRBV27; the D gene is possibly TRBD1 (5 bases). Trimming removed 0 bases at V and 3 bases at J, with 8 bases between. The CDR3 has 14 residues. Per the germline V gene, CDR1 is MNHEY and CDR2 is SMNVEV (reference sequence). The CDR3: CASSLSAGYYGYTF. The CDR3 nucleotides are TGTGCCAGCAGTTTATCCGCAGGGTACTATGGCTACACCTTC.

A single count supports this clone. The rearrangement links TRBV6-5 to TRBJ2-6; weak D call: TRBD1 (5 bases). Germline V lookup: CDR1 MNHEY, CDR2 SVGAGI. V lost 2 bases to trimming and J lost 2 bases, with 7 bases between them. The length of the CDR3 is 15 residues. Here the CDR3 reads CASSYGQAGANVLTF. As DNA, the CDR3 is TGTGCCAGCAGTTACGGACAAGCTGGGGCCAACGTCCTGACTTTC.

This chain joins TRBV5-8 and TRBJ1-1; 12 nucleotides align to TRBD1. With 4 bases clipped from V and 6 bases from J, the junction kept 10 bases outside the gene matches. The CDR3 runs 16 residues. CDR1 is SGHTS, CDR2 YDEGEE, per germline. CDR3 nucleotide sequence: TGTGCCAGCAGCCCCGGGACAGGGGGCTCTCCTGCTGAAGCTTTCTTT. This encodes CASSPGTGGSPAEAFF.

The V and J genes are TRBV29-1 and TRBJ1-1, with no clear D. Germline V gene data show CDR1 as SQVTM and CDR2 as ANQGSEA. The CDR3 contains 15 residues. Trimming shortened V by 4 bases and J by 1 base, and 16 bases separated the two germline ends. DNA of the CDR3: TGCAGCGTTGTACGGATCGGGGAGCCGAACACTGAAGCTTTCTTT. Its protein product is CSVVRIGEPNTEAFF. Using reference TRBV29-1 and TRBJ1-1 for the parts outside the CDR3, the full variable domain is SAVISQKPSRDICQRGTSLTIQCQVDSQVTMMFWYRQQPGQSLTLIATANQGSEATYESGFVIDKFPISRPNLTFSTLTVSNMSPEDSSIYLCSVVRIGEPNTEAFFGQGTRLTVV.

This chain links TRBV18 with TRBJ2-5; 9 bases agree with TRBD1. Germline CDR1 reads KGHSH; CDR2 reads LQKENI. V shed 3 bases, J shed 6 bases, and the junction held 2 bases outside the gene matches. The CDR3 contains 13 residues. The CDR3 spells CASSPDRGKTQYF. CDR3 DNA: TGTGCCAGCTCACCGGACAGGGGAAAGACCCAGTACTTC.